The rows below give T cell receptor beta chains drawn from one sample of a study of STAT3 mutations in large granular lymphocyte leukemia. The assay was immunoSEQ multiplex PCR, and TCRdb's table has in-frame clones only and misses some. The sample includes around 4,600 clones, approximately 49% seen only once; the top ten take approximately 84%. What was sequenced was peripheral blood mononuclear cells. The receptors stem from a man aged 55 to 69 with T-cell large granular lymphocyte leukemia. Some clones in this sample may be carry-over from other donors' samples. Both conserved end residues are part of each CDR3. The order of the fields is CDR3 length, V gene, CDR3 protein.

11	TRBV29-1	CSVGTGNTIYF
13	TRBV18	CASSRSGSYEQYF
15	TRBV7-9	CASSLFAPSAYEQYF
16	TRBV5-4	CASSLYTGAYNQPQHF
13	TRBV5-6	CASSLRAGNTIYF
10	TRBV10-2	CARGADTQYF
14	TRBV5-6	CASSTGPGRDTQYF
11	TRBV20-1	CSPRTGSEAFF
12	TRBV18	CASSQSMAEAFF
12	TRBV25-1	CASSESLAEAFF
13	TRBV29-1	CSARQEGMAGYTF
13	TRBV25-1	CASSEFGAAELFF
15	TRBV7-9	CASSPSGTANEKLFF
12	TRBV6-5	CASSQVSSPLHF
13	TRBV30	CAWSALPGEKLFF
13	TRBV19	CASSRDSTYEQYF
15	TRBV4-2	CASSYGGSSTDTQYF
15	TRBV7-9	CASSLVQGNNSPLHF
11	TRBV29-1	CSVGGDIEAFF
12	TRBV13	CASSSLESGYTF
12	TRBV6-5	CASTSRTGELFF
15	TRBV9	CASSARLAGTDTQYF
16	TRBV18	CASSPTGPPNTGELFF
13	TRBV6-5	CASKGHEHYGYTF
13	TRBV5-1	CASSLDKSTEAFF
13	TRBV18	CASSPLMKDTQYF
13	TRBV7-2	CASSLGQYYEQYF
12	TRBV30	CAWKPVGAEAFF
17	TRBV7-3	CASSKTGLAGVSETQYF
12	TRBV7-9	CASSSTGDGYTF
15	TRBV13	CASSFVQGTNSPLHF
15	TRBV5-4	CASSSGSQRDSPLHF
13	TRBV5-6	CASSIDRERTQYF
13	TRBV19	CASSSDRAYEQYF
13	TRBV30	CAWDHTQGYEQYF
14	TRBV5-1	CASSLAGQDYEQYF
14	TRBV30	CAGGGDSWGTEAFF
16	TRBV7-9	CASSPGQFSSGNTIYF
14	TRBV2	CASIPDRGHYEQYF
15	TRBV7-9	CASSVVGGPGDTQYF
13	TRBV30	CAWSTGGAREQYF
15	TRBV5-1	CASRPRDRGLHEQYF
13	TRBV4-3	CASSRDLGDEQFF
13	TRBV15	CATSLIADTEAFF
18	TRBV5-4	CASSSGLAGGKRTDTQYF
14	TRBV7-7	CASSAILGGGTQYF
14	TRBV6-6	CASTIAGGGDTQYF
16	TRBV18	CASSPLQGPPNYGYTF
15	TRBV6-6	CASSRTGTPGGTIYF
13	TRBV5-1	CASSLTSNQPQHF
14	TRBV6-5	CASRARGGNQPQHF
12	TRBV29-1	CSAEGPGRDYTF